This T cell receptor (beta chain) originates from a study of shared clonotypes between healthy human individuals. In the study overall: Samples came from a couple of female and a few male donors aged 18 to 49.

Naivety among CD8 cells was defined by CD45RO negativity and positive CCR7 selection, thereby excluding terminally differentiated effector memory CD45RA+ cells. Repertoires were generated with immunoSEQ multiplex PCR, while TCRdb's copy carries only in-frame clones and drops some. In the table there are 1.5 million to 2.5 million clones, over 85% of which are singletons. To note about this clone: Other DNA variants within this sample encode the same CDR3.

This receptor was obtained from a man aged 18-30 years in good health. Specimen: naive CD8+ T cells sorted from blood.

Here the CDR3 reads CASSLGPGSGANVLTF. The CDR3, as DNA: TGTGCCAGCAGTTTGGGGCCGGGATCTGGGGCCAACGTCCTGACTTTC. J is TRBJ2-6 and V is TRBV27, with D perhaps TRBD1 or TRBD2 (5 bases each). CDR1 is MNHEY, CDR2 SMNVEV, per germline (reference sequence). This CDR3 has 16 residues. V was pared by 3 bases and J by 1 base, with 10 bases between.